This T cell receptor beta chain is drawn from a study of blood T cell repertoires in COVID-19. About the research overall: Donors in the United States, Italy and Spain gave samples during acute or convalescent COVID-19.

Original data processing: The assay estimated nucleated cells by amplifying reference gene primers. Repertoires were generated with immunoSEQ multiplex PCR, while TCRdb's copy carries only in-frame clones and drops some. That table gives V, J and clone size, and the DNA gave D and trimming. The top ten clones hold under 8% of a sample with roughly 62,000 clones, around 84% of them seen once. V lost 5 bases, J lost 6 bases, and 9 bases stayed unmatched. The CDR3 has 17 residues. The germline V gene has CDR1 MDHEN and CDR2 SYDVKM. Sequenced material: peripheral blood. The clonotype was recovered from a human donor with active COVID-19. The donor label of this sample is uncertain. The gene calls are TRBV28 and TRBJ2-2; TRBD2 agrees at 13 bases. CDR3 sequence (DNA): TGTGCCAGCAGTCCAACTAGCGGGAGGGCCAACGCCGGGGAGCTGTTTTTT. Translating gives CASSPTSGRANAGELFF.